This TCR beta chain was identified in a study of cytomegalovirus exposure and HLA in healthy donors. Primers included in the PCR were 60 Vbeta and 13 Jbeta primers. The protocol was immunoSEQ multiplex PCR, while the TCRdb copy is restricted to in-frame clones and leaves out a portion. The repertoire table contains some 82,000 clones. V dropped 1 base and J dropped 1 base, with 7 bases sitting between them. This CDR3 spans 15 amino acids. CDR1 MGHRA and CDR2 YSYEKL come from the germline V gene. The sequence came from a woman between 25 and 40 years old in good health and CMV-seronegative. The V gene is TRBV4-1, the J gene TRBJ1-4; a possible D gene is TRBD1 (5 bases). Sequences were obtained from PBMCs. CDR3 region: CASSQATVTNEKLFF. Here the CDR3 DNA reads TGCGCCAGCAGCCAAGCGACAGTAACTAATGAAAAACTGTTTTTT.